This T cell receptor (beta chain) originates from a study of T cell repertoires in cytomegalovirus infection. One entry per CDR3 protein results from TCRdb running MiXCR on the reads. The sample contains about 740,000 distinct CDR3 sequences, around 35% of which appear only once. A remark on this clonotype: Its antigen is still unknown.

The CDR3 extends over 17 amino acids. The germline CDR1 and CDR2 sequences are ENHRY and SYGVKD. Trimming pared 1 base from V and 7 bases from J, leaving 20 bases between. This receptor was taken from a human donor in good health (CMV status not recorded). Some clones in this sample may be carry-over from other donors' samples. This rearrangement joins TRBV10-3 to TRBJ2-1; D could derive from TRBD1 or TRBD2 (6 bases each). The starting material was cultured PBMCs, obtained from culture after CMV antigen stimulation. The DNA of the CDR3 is TGTGCCATCAGTGAGTTCGGATGGGGGGCTAGGGATAATGAGCAGTTCTTC. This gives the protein CAISEFGWGARDNEQFF.